Listed below are T cell receptor beta chains from one sample, sequenced in a study of cytomegalovirus exposure and HLA in healthy donors. Sequencing used immunoSEQ multiplex PCR; TCRdb keeps in-frame clones, though not all of them. The repertoire holds fewer than 250,000 clones, with around 88% as singletons. Sequencing was carried out using PBMCs. The receptors shown here come from a woman between 18 and 29 years old in good health and CMV-seronegative. Both conserved end residues are part of each CDR3. The D gene is left open where the match is weak. Clone size is not always given. Where it is, it says once, few, many or a class for expanded clones.

TRBJ1-2 | NA | NA | TRBV29-1 | CSATSGDGYTF | TGCAGCGCGACCTCAGGGGATGGCTACACCTTC
TRBJ2-5 | NA | NA | TRBV5-1 | CASSLKVNGASSLEAGTQYF | TGCGCCAGCAGCTTGAAGGTGAATGGCGCTTCCTCCCTCGAAGCGGGGACCCAGTACTTC
TRBJ1-5 | NA | NA | TRBV4-1 | CASSQDRGGYQPQHF | TGCGCCAGCAGCCAAGATCGGGGGGGCTATCAGCCCCAGCATTTT
TRBJ1-2 | NA | NA | TRBV5-4 | CASSLPGEGFYGYTF | TGTGCCAGCAGCTTACCAGGGGAGGGGTTCTATGGCTACACCTTC
TRBJ1-2 | TRBD1 | NA | TRBV29-1 | CSVVSGGGWGYTF | TGCAGCGTTGTTTCAGGGGGCGGGTGGGGCTACACCTTC
TRBJ2-2 | NA | NA | TRBV28 | CASSLPTTGELFF | TGTGCCAGCAGTCTGCCTACCACCGGGGAGCTGTTTTTT
TRBJ2-2 | NA | few | TRBV10-3 | CAIKGVTGELFF | TGTGCCATCAAGGGAGTCACCGGGGAGCTGTTTTTT
TRBJ1-2 | NA | NA | TRBV27 | CASSLSNSFYGYTF | TGTGCCAGCAGTTTAAGTAACAGCTTCTATGGCTACACCTTC
TRBJ2-6 | NA | NA | TRBV6-1 | CATRQISLGANVLTF | TGTGCCACCAGACAGATTTCTCTGGGTGCCAACGTCCTGACTTTC
TRBJ2-3 | NA | NA | TRBV6-5 | CASSYSQTSTDTQYF | TGTGCCAGCAGTTACTCCCAAACTAGCACAGATACGCAGTATTTT
TRBJ2-7 | TRBD2 | NA | TRBV19 | CASSGEGLAETYEQYF | TGTGCCAGTAGTGGTGAGGGACTAGCGGAGACCTACGAGCAGTACTTC
TRBJ2-3 | NA | NA | TRBV4-1 | CASSHTPSTDTQYF | TGCGCCAGCAGCCATACACCTAGCACAGATACGCAGTATTTT
TRBJ2-7 | NA | NA | TRBV4-2 | CASSPTTGSYEQYF | TGTGCCAGCAGCCCGACGACAGGTTCCTACGAGCAGTACTTC
TRBJ1-2 | TRBD1 | once | TRBV11-2 | CASSPLQGGFGYTF | TGTGCCAGCAGCCCCTTGCAGGGGGGATTCGGCTACACCTTC
TRBJ1-1 | TRBD1 | NA | TRBV18 | CASSPDRGTEAFF | TGTGCCAGCTCACCAGACAGGGGAACTGAAGCTTTCTTT
TRBJ2-7 | TRBD2 | few | TRBV5-4 | CASSASAGDEQYF | TGTGCCAGCAGCGCCTCAGCGGGGGACGAGCAGTACTTC
TRBJ1-4 | NA | NA | TRBV5-1 | CASSSGGRASGNEKLFF | TGCGCCAGCAGCTCTGGTGGCAGGGCTAGCGGTAATGAAAAACTGTTTTTT
TRBJ2-5 | TRBD2 | NA | TRBV5-4 | CASSWGLAVQETQYF | TGTGCCAGCAGCTGGGGACTAGCGGTGCAAGAGACCCAGTACTTC
TRBJ2-5 | NA | NA | TRBV9 | CASSQGGGGWETQYF | TGTGCCAGCAGTCAGGGTGGTGGGGGCTGGGAGACCCAGTACTTC
TRBJ1-2 | TRBD1 | NA | TRBV29-1 | CSVMGQGLNYGYTF | TGCAGCGTGATGGGACAGGGCCTTAACTATGGCTACACCTTC
TRBJ2-5 | TRBD2 | NA | TRBV4-1 | CASSLDSASGRETQYF | TGCGCCAGCAGCCTTGACTCGGCTAGCGGGCGGGAGACCCAGTACTTC
TRBJ2-2 | TRBD2 | NA | TRBV30 | CAWSGNRLAGGGELFF | TGTGCCTGGAGTGGAAACCGACTAGCGGGAGGCGGGGAGCTGTTTTTT
TRBJ2-3 | NA | NA | TRBV19 | CASSILGVDTDTQYF | TGTGCCAGTAGTATCTTGGGCGTGGACACAGATACGCAGTATTTT
TRBJ1-4 | TRBD1 | NA | TRBV7-2 | CASSLGQGREKLFF | TGTGCCAGCAGCTTGGGACAGGGCAGAGAAAAACTGTTTTTT
TRBJ2-7 | NA | NA | TRBV30 | CAWRQGGEQYF | TGTGCCTGGAGACAGGGTGGCGAGCAGTACTTC
TRBJ2-5 | NA | NA | TRBV7-2 | CASSFTGGLQETQYF | TGTGCCAGCAGCTTTACGGGGGGCCTCCAAGAGACCCAGTACTTC
TRBJ2-6 | NA | NA | TRBV9 | CASSATGSGANVLTF | TGTGCCAGCAGCGCCACAGGTTCTGGGGCCAACGTCCTGACTTTC
TRBJ1-1 | NA | NA | TRBV10-3 | CAISESSAGTEAFF | TGTGCCATCAGTGAGTCGAGTGCGGGCACTGAAGCTTTCTTT